This TCR beta chain was documented in a study of T-cell reconstitution after alpha-beta-depleted transplantation in children. Construction of the TCRbeta library involved unique molecular identifiers. TCRdb reanalysed the PCR reads using MiXCR and keeps one entry per CDR3 protein. This sample yields 350,000 to 400,000 distinct CDR3 sequences, of which 10% to 15% are seen a single time; approximately 4.3% belongs to the top ten. The CDR3 has 14 residues. V was trimmed by 4 bases and J by 4 bases, leaving 11 bases between them. CDR1 and CDR2 from the germline V gene are SGHRS and YFSETQ. J is TRBJ2-2 and V is TRBV5-1; D gene uncertain. The starting material was PBMCs, obtained from the stem cell graft. This TCR came from a human donor who donated a stem cell graft to a child with Fanconi anemia. The DNA of the CDR3 is TGCGCCAGCAGCCCGGACGGATTCACCGGGGAGCTGTTTTTT. The encoded protein is CASSPDGFTGELFF.